This T cell receptor beta chain was sequenced in a study of a mutant IDH1 vaccine in newly diagnosed glioma. The time point denotes: baseline, week 1 (first vaccination visit). Indicated treatment: pre-vaccination baseline after standard-of-care therapy. The repertoire was sequenced with immunoSEQ multiplex PCR; TCRdb's copy has only in-frame clones and lacks some. This table holds tens of thousands of clones, around 79% found once. Trimming took 0 bases from V and 4 from J; bases not matched to a gene: 18. CDR3 length equals 20 residues. CDR1 LGHNA and CDR2 YSLEER come from the germline V gene. Details on this clone: Its antigen is as yet unknown.

Findings and caveats of the study: There were vaccine-induced immune responses in under 95% of the patients.

Sequenced here: PBMCs, sampled from a glioma patient treated with radiotherapy, temozolomide or both. The receptor was derived from a man in his fifties or sixties with glioma. The chain uses TRBV4-3 and TRBJ1-3; 7 bases map to TRBD1. The CDR3 here is CASSQELLDQGGLRGNTIYF. The CDR3 coding sequence is TGCGCCAGCAGCCAAGAGCTCCTCGACCAGGGGGGGCTTAGAGGAAACACCATATATTTT.